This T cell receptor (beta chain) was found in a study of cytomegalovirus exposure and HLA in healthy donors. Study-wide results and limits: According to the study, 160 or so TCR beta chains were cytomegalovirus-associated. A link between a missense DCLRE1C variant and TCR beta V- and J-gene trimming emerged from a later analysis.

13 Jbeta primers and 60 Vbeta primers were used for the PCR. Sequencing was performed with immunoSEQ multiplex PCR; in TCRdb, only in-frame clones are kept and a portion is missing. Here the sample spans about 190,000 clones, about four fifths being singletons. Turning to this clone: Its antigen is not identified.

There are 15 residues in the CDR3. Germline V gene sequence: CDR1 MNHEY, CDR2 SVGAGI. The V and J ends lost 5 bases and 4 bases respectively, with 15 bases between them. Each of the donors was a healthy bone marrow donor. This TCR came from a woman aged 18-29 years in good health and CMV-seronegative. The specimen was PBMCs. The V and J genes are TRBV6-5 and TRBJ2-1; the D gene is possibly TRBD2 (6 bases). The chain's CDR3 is CASSNTRDSYNEQFF. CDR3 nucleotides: TGTGCCAGCAGTAACACCCGGGACTCTTACAATGAGCAGTTCTTC.